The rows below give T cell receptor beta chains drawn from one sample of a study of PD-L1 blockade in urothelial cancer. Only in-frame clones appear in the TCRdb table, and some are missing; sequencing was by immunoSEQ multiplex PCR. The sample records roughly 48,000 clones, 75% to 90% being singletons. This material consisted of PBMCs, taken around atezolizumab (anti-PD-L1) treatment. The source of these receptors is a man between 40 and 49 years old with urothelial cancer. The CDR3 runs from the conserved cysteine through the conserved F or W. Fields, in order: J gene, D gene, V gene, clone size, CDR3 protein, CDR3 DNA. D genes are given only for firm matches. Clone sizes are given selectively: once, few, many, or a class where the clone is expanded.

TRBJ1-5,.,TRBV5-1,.,CASSLEGVSNQPQHF,TGCGCCAGCAGCTTGGAAGGGGTGAGCAATCAGCCCCAGCATTTT
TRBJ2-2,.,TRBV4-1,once,CASSQNLFGLHQTGELFF,TGCGCCAGCAGCCAAAACTTGTTCGGGTTACACCAAACCGGGGAGCTGTTTTTT
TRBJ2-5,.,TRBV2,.,CASSEGAGETQYF,TGTGCCAGCAGTGAAGGGGCAGGAGAGACCCAGTACTTC
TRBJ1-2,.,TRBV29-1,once,CSADPGGVGGYTF,TGCAGCGCTGACCCGGGGGGGGTTGGGGGCTACACCTTC
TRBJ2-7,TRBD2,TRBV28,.,CASSSTSPTYEQYF,TGTGCCAGCAGCTCGACTAGCCCAACTTACGAGCAGTACTTC
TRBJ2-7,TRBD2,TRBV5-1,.,CASSPGTSGRTYEQYF,TGCGCCAGCAGCCCAGGGACTAGCGGGAGGACCTACGAGCAGTACTTC
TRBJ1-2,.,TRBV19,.,CASSIIAGDYGYTF,TGTGCCAGTAGTATCATCGCAGGGGACTATGGCTACACCTTC
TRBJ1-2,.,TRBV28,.,CASSLGRVDGYTF,TGTGCCAGCAGTTTGGGCAGGGTCGATGGCTACACCTTC
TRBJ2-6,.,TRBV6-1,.,CASRRGSGANVLTF,TGTGCCAGCAGACGGGGATCTGGGGCCAACGTCCTGACTTTC
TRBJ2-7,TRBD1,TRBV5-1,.,CASSSPPGQENYEQYF,TGCGCCAGCAGCTCTCCGCCGGGACAGGAAAACTACGAGCAGTACTTC
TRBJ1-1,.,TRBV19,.,CASREAVGTEAFF,TGTGCCAGTAGAGAGGCAGTCGGAACTGAAGCTTTCTTT
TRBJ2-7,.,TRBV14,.,CASSLQGYEQYF,TGTGCCAGCAGCCTCCAGGGCTACGAGCAGTACTTC